The sample holds one count of the clone carrying this T cell receptor (beta chain). TCRdb ran MiXCR on the 5' RACE reads and lists one entry per CDR3 protein. The data contain under 55,000 distinct CDR3 sequences, under 20% of them singletons. Germline CDR1 reads SGHVS; CDR2 reads FNYEAQ. Trimming took off 4 bases at V and 3 bases at J, with 13 bases between the two ends. This CDR3 has 14 residues. This sample stems from a study of chronic HIV infection and antiretroviral therapy. The sequenced sample was peripheral blood. The rearrangement uses TRBV7-6 and TRBJ2-7, with D unresolved. The clonotype originates from an adult who had HIV and had not received antiretroviral therapy, or was an uninfected healthy control (not recorded which). The CDR3: CASSSTGPGYEQYF. CDR3 DNA sequence: TGTGCCAGCAGCTCCACTGGGCCGGGCTACGAGCAGTACTTC.